The source of this T cell receptor (beta chain) is a study of breast tumors, draining lymph nodes, adjacent tissues (dated by TCRdb to the mid-2010s). In terms of the full investigation: TCR beta repertoires were compared across tumor, adjacent nontumor tissue and axillary lymph nodes obtained from breast cancer patients. The study was designed to assess the relationships and possible T-cell exchange between tumor, surrounding tissue and draining lymph node repertoires in human breast cancer.

Study-level results and caveats: The data were judged consistent with most tumor T cells deriving from the lymph node and then expanding within tumor tissue. Tumor and nontumor tissue repertoires were significantly more similar in luminal-like than in basal-like breast cancer. Tumor T-cell repertoires showed less diversity than lymph node repertoires and more diversity than nontumor tissue repertoires, and tumor T-cell repertoires showed preferential V and J gene usage. The conclusion that tumor T cells originate in lymph nodes was framed as consistent with a hypothesis rather than directly demonstrated.

Inclusive of the bounding cysteine and phenylalanine, the CDR3 is 16 residues long. Solely the CDR3 DNA is kept, with 48 bases framed from the first base. V trim: 4 bases; J trim: 4 bases; unmatched bases: 9. CDR1 and CDR2 (MGHDK, SYGVNS) derive from the germline V gene. The sequencer listed for this sample is Illumina HiSeq 2000. Multiplex PCR amplification was used to generate the TCR beta chain libraries. The amplified TCR beta chain products were analyzed by high-throughput sequencing. TCRdb reprocessing: public reads trimmed at Q25 with fastp, clones called with MiXCR, in-frame beta chains kept. Records with the same CDR3 protein are collapsed into one entry carrying the most frequent genes and DNA. The sample table holds 250,000 or so distinct CDR3 sequences, of which 30% to 35% were seen once. Clones ranked in the top ten supply approximately 1% of the sample. Lymph node samples came from the axillary draining lymph nodes of breast cancer patients.

This clonotype was detected a few times. It has no known antigen specificity. Base qualities are not recorded, but no much larger clone differs from it by a single base. The chain is encoded by TRBV25-1 joined to TRBJ1-3, with TRBD1 identical over 8 junction bases. Specimen: axillary lymph node tissue. This sequence originates from a female donor with breast cancer. Some clones in this sample may be carry-over from other donors' samples. The nucleotides are TGTGCCAGCAGTGCTCCCGGACAGGGAGAGGGAAACACCATATATTTT. It is translated as CASSAPGQGEGNTIYF.